Below are 28 T cell receptor beta chains sequenced from a single sample in a study of blood T cell repertoires in COVID-19 (dated by TCRdb to about 2020). The library was produced with the immunoSEQ multiplex PCR assay. TCRdb took this table from immuneACCESS and kept in-frame rearrangements with V and J called. Such tables lack part of the clones; where checked against another copy, unresolved V genes explain under half of the gap, and the rest is unexplained. This sample comprises 110,000 or so clones, about 80% of them detected only once. The ten largest clonotypes hold around 5.9% of the sample. Sequenced input: peripheral blood. Source of these receptors: a man in his 70s with acute or convalescent COVID-19.

This chain uses TRBV12-5 with TRBJ1-1, with unresolved D. Deletions cut 1 base from V and 6 bases from J, with 12 bases between. From germline, CDR1 is LGHNT and CDR2 FRNRAP. This CDR3 spans 14 amino acids. As DNA, the CDR3 is TGTGCTAGTGGTTTGGGGAATCTGGCGGCTGAAGCTTTCTTT. Protein: CASGLGNLAAEAFF.

The chain has TRBV5-1 and TRBJ2-1; D may be TRBD2 (6 bases). This CDR3 has 14 residues. V dropped 0 bases and J dropped 6 bases, with 10 bases sitting between them. Germline V lookup: CDR1 SGHRS, CDR2 YFSETQ. Written as DNA, the CDR3 is TGCGCCAGCAGCTTGGAGGGACTCTTCAATGAGCAGTTCTTC. This translates into CASSLEGLFNEQFF.

J is TRBJ2-7 and V is TRBV28; D gene ambiguous. The V end was cut by 3 bases, the J end by 6 bases, with 6 bases between. The CDR3 has 11 residues. CDR1 and CDR2 (germline): MDHEN, SYDVKM. In nucleotides, the CDR3 is TGTGCCAGCAGTTTTTTGGCCGAGCAGTACTTC. Its protein product is CASSFLAEQYF. Variable domain in full (rest from reference TRBV28 and TRBJ2-7): DVKVTQSSRYLVKRTGEKVFLECVQDMDHENMFWYRQDPGLGLRLIYFSYDVKMKEKGDIPEGYSVSREKKERFSLILESASTNQTSMYLCASSFLAEQYFGPGTRLTVT.

J is TRBJ1-1 and V is TRBV7-3; TRBD1 is a possible D gene (6 bases). V was pared by 4 bases and J by 6 bases, with 12 bases between. The CDR3 covers 13 residues. CDR1 and CDR2 (germline): SGHTA, FQGTGA. The CDR3 nucleotides are TGTGCCAGCAGCTCCCTAGGGGGTTCTGAAGCTTTCTTT. It specifies CASSSLGGSEAFF.

The gene calls are TRBV18 and TRBJ1-2, with TRBD1 matching 8 bases. This CDR3 has 16 amino acids. V trimming: 4 bases; J trimming: 4 bases; junction bases outside the gene matches: 11. Germline V gives CDR1 KGHSH, CDR2 LQKENI. The CDR3 reads CASSRTDRGGGYGYTF. CDR3 nucleotide sequence: TGTGCCAGCTCACGAACAGACAGGGGTGGAGGCTATGGCTACACCTTC.

This clone has a handful of counts. The chain joins TRBV7-2 to TRBJ2-7; D is possibly TRBD1 (5 bases). Trimming removed 5 bases from V and 5 bases from J, with 16 bases in between. The germline CDR1 and CDR2 sequences are SGHTA and FQGNSA. The CDR3 totals 14 residues. For the CDR3, the DNA is TGTGCCAGCAGCGTGGGGCTAGATTCCCACGAGCAGTACTTC. This codes for CASSVGLDSHEQYF.

The J gene is TRBJ2-7, the V gene TRBV23-1; 8 nucleotides align to TRBD1. TRBV23-1 is treated as an ORF (open reading frame) with a function not yet certain. This CDR3 contains 16 residues. The ends lost 4 bases at V and 1 base at J; junction bases unmatched: 9. The CDR3, as DNA: TGCGCCAGCAGTCGCTCACGGGACAGGTGGTCCTACGAGCAGTACTTC. Protein: CASSRSRDRWSYEQYF.

DNA for the CDR3: TGTGCCAGCAGCTTCCCTAGCGGGCGAGGCACCGGGGAGCTGTTTTTT. It is translated as CASSFPSGRGTGELFF. The V and J genes are TRBV9 and TRBJ2-2; the match to TRBD2 covers 8 bases. The V gene end was trimmed by 4 bases and the J gene end by 4 bases; junction bases not matched to a gene: 9. The CDR3 runs to 16 residues. From germline, CDR1 is SGDLS and CDR2 YYNGEE.

This chain joins TRBV9 and TRBJ1-1; no clear D. CDR3 size: 12 residues. The ends were cut back, 4 bases at V and 2 bases at J, with 6 bases in the middle. The V gene's germline CDR1 is SGDLS and CDR2 YYNGEE. Here the CDR3 reads CASSIGNTEAFF. Here the CDR3 DNA reads TGTGCCAGCAGCATCGGTAACACTGAAGCTTTCTTT.

The chain uses TRBV4-2 and TRBJ2-6; D is undetermined. The ends were cut back, 0 bases at V and 0 bases at J, with 9 bases in the middle. The V gene's germline CDR1 is LGHNA and CDR2 YNFKEQ. CDR3 length equals 17 residues. CDR3 in amino acids: CASSQDFQNSGANVLTF. For the CDR3, the DNA is TGTGCCAGCAGCCAAGATTTCCAGAACTCTGGGGCCAACGTCCTGACTTTC.

The gene calls are TRBV25-1 and TRBJ2-2; D perhaps matches TRBD2 (5 bases). CDR3 length: 14 amino acids. Germline V lookup: CDR1 MGHDK, CDR2 SYGVNS. The V end lost 7 bases, the J end lost 10 bases, and 19 bases lay between the germline ends. Written as DNA, the CDR3 is TGTGCCAGCATAGGTGGTAGCGACGTCGAGGAGCTGTTTTTT. This encodes CASIGGSDVEELFF.

CDR3 in DNA: TGTGCCAGCTCACACTCCGGGTCGCTTGGGAGACAGCCCCAGCATTTT. This sequence encodes CASSHSGSLGRQPQHF. This rearrangement joins TRBV18 to TRBJ1-5; no firm D call. The germline V and J ends were trimmed by 4 bases and 7 bases, with 20 bases remaining between them. Germline V lookup: CDR1 KGHSH, CDR2 LQKENI. The length of the CDR3 is 16 residues.

The chain couples TRBV6-5 to TRBJ1-1; D is uncertain. The CDR3 sequence is 15 residues long. Per germline, CDR1 MNHEY and CDR2 SVGAGI. Trimming took 4 bases from V and 0 from J, leaving 12 bases between them. The CDR3 DNA follows: TGTGCCAGCAGTTGGACGGACTTCATGAACACTGAAGCTTTCTTT. It specifies CASSWTDFMNTEAFF.

CDR3 sequence: CASSSPGTGFRTEAFF. The CDR3 DNA reads TGTGCCAGCAGCTCACCCGGGACAGGGTTTCGGACTGAAGCTTTCTTT. V is TRBV9 and J is TRBJ1-1; 9 nucleotides agree with TRBD1. Germline-derived CDR1 and CDR2 are SGDLS and YYNGEE. V lost 4 bases, J lost 5 bases, and 12 bases stayed unmatched. The CDR3 is 16 amino acids.

J is TRBJ2-7 and V is TRBV6-5, with a possible D match to TRBD2 (7 bases). Trimming took off 6 bases at V and 6 bases at J, with 18 bases between the two ends. CDR3 size: 14 residues. Germline V gives CDR1 MNHEY, CDR2 SVGAGI. DNA of the CDR3: TGTGCCAGCAGAGAGGGGGGGTCCAGCCGCGAGCAGTACTTC. Protein product: CASREGGSSREQYF.

The genes are TRBV19 and TRBJ2-7; a possible D gene is TRBD1 (5 bases). The CDR3 sequence is 15 residues long. The V and J ends lost 3 bases and 2 bases respectively, with 14 bases between them. CDR1 LNHDA and CDR2 SQIVND come from the germline V gene (reference sequence). The CDR3 is CASSIRTQPTYEQYF. The CDR3 nucleotides are TGTGCCAGTAGTATCAGGACACAGCCCACCTACGAGCAGTACTTC.

The rearrangement uses TRBV7-3 and TRBJ2-2; D is possibly TRBD1 (6 bases). Per germline, CDR1 SGHTA and CDR2 FQGTGA. This CDR3 is built from 17 residues. The V end was cut by 5 bases, the J end by 9 bases, with 25 bases between. As DNA, the CDR3 is TGTGCCAGCAGCCCAAATGGCTGGGGGCGGACCAACCGGGAGCTGTTTTTT. Translating it yields CASSPNGWGRTNRELFF.

The genes are TRBV7-2 and TRBJ2-1, with 10 bases aligning to TRBD1. This CDR3 comprises 16 residues. The germline V gene encodes CDR1 SGHTA and CDR2 FQGNSA. The V segment lost 3 bases and the J segment 3 bases; nucleotides outside the gene matches: 5. CDR3 nucleotides: TGTGCCAGCAGCTTCGGACAGGGGGACCTCTACAATGAGCAGTTCTTC. Amino acid sequence: CASSFGQGDLYNEQFF. Complete variable domain (other parts from reference TRBV7-2 and TRBJ2-1): GAGVSQSPSNKVTEKGKDVELRCDPISGHTALYWYRQSLGQGLEFLIYFQGNSAPDKSGLPSDRFSAERTGGSVSTLTIQRTQQEDSAVYLCASSFGQGDLYNEQFFGPGTRLTVL.

The chain carries TRBV5-1 and TRBJ2-7, with 11 bases that match TRBD2. The CDR3 sequence is 15 residues long. V lost 3 bases, J lost 0 bases, and 2 bases stayed unmatched. CDR1 SGHRS and CDR2 YFSETQ come from the germline V gene. The CDR3 loop reads CASSSTSGSSYEQYF. As DNA, the CDR3 is TGCGCCAGCAGCTCCACTAGCGGGAGCTCCTACGAGCAGTACTTC.

This rearrangement joins TRBV28 to TRBJ1-6; possibly TRBD1 for D (5 bases). V was shortened by 7 bases and J by 10 bases, with 20 bases between the two germline ends. CDR3 length equals 15 residues. Germline V gene sequence: CDR1 MDHEN, CDR2 SYDVKM. The CDR3 DNA sequence: TGTGCCAGCAACCCATTGGGGGGGTTTGGATCACCCCTCCACTTT. Translated: CASNPLGGFGSPLHF.

The rearrangement links TRBV19 to TRBJ1-5; a possible D gene is TRBD1 (5 bases). The CDR3 sequence is 15 residues long. Germline V lookup: CDR1 LNHDA, CDR2 SQIVND (reference sequence). The germline V and J ends were trimmed by 2 bases and 5 bases, with 13 bases remaining between them. The CDR3 protein is CASSITPQGDQPQHF. CDR3 nucleotides: TGTGCCAGTAGTATAACACCCCAGGGCGATCAGCCCCAGCATTTT.

This clone was detected a few times. V usage is TRBV10-3 and J usage is TRBJ1-2, with D tentatively TRBD1 (5 bases). CDR3 length equals 14 residues. The germline V gene has CDR1 ENHRY and CDR2 SYGVKD. V shed 3 bases and J shed 0 bases, with 8 bases lying between them. This CDR3 is CAISDRDPNYGYTF. DNA of the CDR3: TGTGCCATCAGTGACAGGGATCCTAACTATGGCTACACCTTC.

The V and J genes are TRBV19 and TRBJ1-1, with D maybe TRBD1 (5 bases). The CDR3 loop spans 14 amino acids. Looked up from germline, CDR1 is LNHDA and CDR2 is SQIVND (reference sequence). V was trimmed by 5 bases and J by 3 bases, leaving 13 bases between them. CDR3 DNA: TGTGCCAGTAGTGAAGGGGATTGGTACACTGAAGCTTTCTTT. Amino acids: CASSEGDWYTEAFF.

The V gene is TRBV5-1, the J gene TRBJ1-6, with D uncertain. The CDR3 runs to 14 residues. Germline CDR1 reads SGHRS; CDR2 reads YFSETQ. V was trimmed by 4 bases and J by 0 bases, leaving 5 bases between them. In nucleotides, the CDR3 is TGCGCCAGCAGCCCTAGCTCCTATAATTCACCCCTCCACTTT. This encodes CASSPSSYNSPLHF.

This clone has just one count. The chain couples TRBV5-1 to TRBJ1-5; possibly TRBD1 for D (6 bases). CDR3 length: 14 amino acids. Germline V CDR1 and CDR2: SGHRS, YFSETQ. The V end lost 2 bases, the J end lost 5 bases, and 11 bases lay between the germline ends. The CDR3 nucleotides are TGCGCCAGCAGCTTTTCGGCAGGGGATCAGCCCCAGCATTTT. Protein: CASSFSAGDQPQHF.

This clone was seen only a few times. The chain links TRBV19 to TRBJ2-1, with D tentatively TRBD2 (7 bases). The CDR3 has 12 amino acids. The germline V gene has CDR1 LNHDA and CDR2 SQIVND (reference sequence). V was pared by 7 bases and J by 7 bases, with 11 bases between. The CDR3 region has the DNA TGTGCCAGTAAGGGGGAGGGGAATGAGCAGTTCTTC. Protein product: CASKGEGNEQFF.

Only one count was recorded for this clone. CDR3 loop: CASSSRQGGTGELFF. In nucleotides, the CDR3 is TGTGCCAGCAGCTCTCGACAGGGGGGGACCGGGGAGCTGTTTTTT. The chain joins TRBV7-2 to TRBJ2-2; 9 positions agree with TRBD1. The CDR3 is 15 residues long. In germline, CDR1 is SGHTA, CDR2 FQGNSA. Trimming at V came to 4 bases and at J to 5 bases, leaving 5 bases not matched to a gene.

Points on this clone: Other DNA sequences in the same sample also yield this CDR3. The V gene is TRBV7-8, the J gene TRBJ2-7, with TRBD2 matching over 11 bases. Germline CDR1 and CDR2: SGHVS and FQNEAQ. This CDR3 is built from 15 residues. Trimming cost V 1 base and J 4 bases; bases outside gene matches: 3. CDR3 region: CASSLGLAGGYEQYF. CDR3 in DNA: TGTGCCAGCAGCTTAGGTCTAGCGGGGGGATACGAGCAGTACTTC.